This T cell receptor beta chain is drawn from a study of T cells after posttransplantation cyclophosphamide. This CDR3 is built from 14 residues. The germline V gene encodes CDR1 SGHTA and CDR2 FQGNSA. Unmatched junction bases numbered 1, after V lost 5 bases and J lost 2 bases. The protocol was immunoSEQ multiplex PCR, while the TCRdb copy is restricted to in-frame clones and leaves out a portion. Of about 20,000 clones detected, approximately 98% appear once; the ten largest clones hold less than 0.2%. The naive gate required viable CD3+CD4+ or CD3+CD8+ cells with CCR7+CD45RA+CD45RO-CD95-CD27+CD28+ phenotype.

The sequenced sample consisted of naive CD4+ T cells sorted from PBMCs. The V gene is TRBV7-2, the J gene TRBJ2-1; TRBD1 agrees at 9 bases. The source of this sequence is a man aged 35-49 years in good health, CMV-negative, and a related stem cell transplant donor. CDR3 coding DNA: TGTGCCAGCAGCCGGGACAGGGCCTACAATGAGCAGTTCTTC. Its translation is CASSRDRAYNEQFF.